The rows below give T cell receptor beta chains drawn from one sample of a study of cytomegalovirus exposure and HLA in healthy donors. Sequenced by immunoSEQ multiplex PCR; TCRdb stores in-frame clones only, minus some. The sample lists about 170,000 clones, roughly 80% seen once, with about 2.3% in the top ten. The sample consisted of PBMCs. The receptors here all came from a male donor in good health and CMV-seronegative. The CDR3 runs from the conserved cysteine through the conserved F or W. The D gene is left open where the match is weak. Part of the rows lack a size; the others show once, few, many or a class for expanded clones.

size	length	V	J	D	CDR3	DNA
-	13	TRBV5-6	TRBJ2-3	-	CASSRRGGDTQYF	TGTGCCAGCAGCCGTAGGGGAGGAGATACGCAGTATTTT
-	14	TRBV7-9	TRBJ1-1	-	CASSLRIGDTEAFF	TGTGCCAGCAGCTTGAGGATAGGCGACACTGAAGCTTTCTTT
-	15	TRBV6-5	TRBJ2-6	-	CASSYSGSGANVLTF	TGTGCCAGCAGTTACTCCGGGTCTGGGGCCAACGTCCTGACTTTC
-	12	TRBV7-2	TRBJ2-7	-	CASSLALDEQYF	TGTGCCAGCAGCTTAGCTCTCGACGAGCAGTACTTC
-	15	TRBV27	TRBJ2-3	TRBD1	CASSPWDSSTDTQYF	TGTGCCAGCAGTCCCTGGGACAGTAGCACAGATACGCAGTATTTT
-	15	TRBV19	TRBJ2-1	TRBD2	CASSMRAGGPGEQFF	TGTGCCAGTAGTATGAGAGCGGGGGGGCCGGGTGAGCAGTTCTTC
-	14	TRBV18	TRBJ2-7	-	CASSNAASSYEQYF	TGTGCCAGCTCAAACGCGGCCAGCTCCTACGAGCAGTACTTC
-	12	TRBV30	TRBJ1-3	-	CAWTLEGNTIYF	TGTGCCTGGACCTTAGAGGGAAACACCATATATTTT
-	15	TRBV6-6	TRBJ1-2	TRBD1	CASTLGQTKPNGYTF	TGTGCCAGCACCCTGGGACAGACAAAACCTAATGGCTACACCTTC
-	14	TRBV10-2	TRBJ1-5	-	CASSVAGGNQPQHF	TGCGCCAGCAGTGTGGCAGGGGGCAATCAGCCCCAGCATTTT
-	15	TRBV6-1	TRBJ1-5	TRBD1	CASSDRQGVGQPQHF	TGTGCCAGCAGTGATAGACAGGGCGTGGGTCAGCCCCAGCATTTT
-	16	TRBV10-1	TRBJ2-3	TRBD1	CASSEGGRGISDTQYF	TGCGCCAGCAGTGAGGGGGGCAGGGGGATTTCAGATACGCAGTATTTT
-	16	TRBV4-1	TRBJ1-3	-	CASSQRTGSSGNTIYF	TGCGCCAGCAGCCAACGGACTGGAAGCTCTGGAAACACCATATATTTT
-	17	TRBV18	TRBJ2-5	TRBD1	CASSPAPGQGNSETQYF	TGTGCCAGCTCACCAGCTCCAGGACAGGGGAATTCGGAGACCCAGTACTTC
-	13	TRBV19	TRBJ1-1	-	CASSIYRATEAFF	TGTGCCAGTAGTATATACAGGGCCACTGAAGCTTTCTTT
-	14	TRBV7-8	TRBJ1-4	-	CASSPRDINEKLFF	TGTGCCAGCAGCCCCCGGGACATTAATGAAAAACTGTTTTTT
-	11	TRBV19	TRBJ2-1	-	CASMRGREQFF	TGTGCCAGTATGCGCGGTCGGGAGCAGTTCTTC
-	14	TRBV30	TRBJ2-2	-	CAQGRAPNTAELFF	TGTGCCCAGGGTCGGGCACCGAACACCGCGGAGCTGTTTTTT
-	15	TRBV7-8	TRBJ2-1	TRBD2	CASSLETSGGIEQFF	TGTGCCAGCAGCTTAGAGACTAGCGGGGGGATTGAGCAGTTCTTC
-	15	TRBV6-5	TRBJ1-1	TRBD1	CASSYSRDRGVEAFF	TGTGCCAGCAGTTACTCAAGGGACAGGGGGGTTGAAGCTTTCTTT
-	19	TRBV4-3	TRBJ1-6	-	CASSQDSPGMSSYNSPLHF	TGCGCCAGCAGCCAAGATTCGCCAGGGATGAGCTCCTATAATTCACCCCTCCACTTT
-	15	TRBV2	TRBJ2-7	-	CASSNTARGSHEQYF	TGTGCCAGCAGTAATACTGCTCGGGGGTCCCACGAGCAGTACTTC
-	12	TRBV29-1	TRBJ1-2	TRBD1	CSGGQGDYGYTF	TGCAGCGGGGGACAGGGCGACTATGGCTACACCTTC
-	14	TRBV18	TRBJ1-6	-	CASSPQGGNSPLHF	TGTGCCAGCTCACCACAAGGCGGGAATTCACCCCTCCACTTT
-	13	TRBV6-1	TRBJ1-5	-	CASSELRSQPQHF	TGTGCCAGCAGTGAATTGAGATCCCAGCCCCAGCATTTT
-	14	TRBV10-3	TRBJ1-4	-	CAISESEAQEKLFF	TGTGCCATCAGTGAGTCCGAGGCTCAGGAAAAACTGTTTTTT
-	16	TRBV2	TRBJ1-1	-	CASSEAYRPMNTEAFF	TGTGCCAGCAGTGAAGCTTACAGACCCATGAACACTGAAGCTTTCTTT
-	14	TRBV5-1	TRBJ1-1	-	CASSLWGRDTEAFF	TGCGCCAGCAGCTTGTGGGGGCGGGACACTGAAGCTTTCTTT
few	15	TRBV2	TRBJ1-6	TRBD1	CASSERTGVNSPLHF	TGTGCCAGCAGTGAAAGGACAGGGGTAAATTCACCCCTCCACTTT
once	14	TRBV5-6	TRBJ2-3	-	CASSFVENTDTQYF	TGTGCCAGCAGCTTTGTGGAGAACACAGATACGCAGTATTTT
-	13	TRBV5-1	TRBJ1-1	-	CASSPGENTEAFF	TGCGCCAGCAGCCCCGGGGAGAACACTGAAGCTTTCTTT
-	13	TRBV9	TRBJ1-4	TRBD1	CASSRTGYEKLFF	TGTGCCAGCAGCCGGACAGGTTATGAAAAACTGTTTTTT
-	14	TRBV19	TRBJ1-1	-	CASSRGTEDTEAFF	TGTGCCAGTAGTCGGGGGACGGAAGACACTGAAGCTTTCTTT
-	13	TRBV5-1	TRBJ2-1	-	CASSLTAGREQFF	TGCGCCAGCAGCCTGACCGCGGGACGGGAGCAGTTCTTC
few	14	TRBV7-6	TRBJ2-7	TRBD1	CASSLGTGSYEQYF	TGTGCCAGCAGCTTGGGGACAGGCTCCTACGAGCAGTACTTC
-	15	TRBV4-1	TRBJ2-1	TRBD2	CASRERGGVYNEQFF	TGCGCCAGCAGGGAGCGGGGGGGCGTGTACAATGAGCAGTTCTTC
-	14	TRBV7-9	TRBJ2-7	-	CASSFEGEAYEQYF	TGTGCCAGCAGCTTCGAAGGAGAAGCCTACGAGCAGTACTTC
-	15	TRBV21-1	TRBJ2-7	-	CASSKVKDRGYEQYF	TGTGCCAGCAGCAAAGTTAAGGACAGGGGCTACGAGCAGTACTTC
-	15	TRBV18	TRBJ1-3	-	CASSPHRDSGNTIYF	TGTGCCAGCTCACCACACAGGGACTCTGGAAACACCATATATTTT
-	16	TRBV30	TRBJ1-6	TRBD1	CAWILAGTVNNSPLHF	TGTGCCTGGATCCTTGCCGGGACAGTTAATAATTCACCCCTCCACTTT
-	13	TRBV6-1	TRBJ2-6	-	CASLSSGANVLTF	TGTGCCAGCCTTTCCTCTGGGGCCAACGTCCTGACTTTC
-	16	TRBV5-1	TRBJ2-7	-	CASSLALGPTVGEQYF	TGCGCCAGCAGCTTGGCCTTGGGCCCCACCGTCGGCGAGCAGTACTTC
-	15	TRBV6-5	TRBJ2-3	TRBD2	CASSRSGASTDTQYF	TGTGCCAGCAGCCGTAGCGGGGCAAGCACAGATACGCAGTATTTT
-	12	TRBV7-2	TRBJ2-7	TRBD2	CASSPGGYEQYF	TGTGCCAGCAGTCCGGGAGGCTACGAGCAGTACTTC
once	15	TRBV18	TRBJ1-1	-	CASSPGQRSDHEAFF	TGTGCCAGCTCACCAGGACAGAGGTCCGATCATGAAGCTTTCTTT
-	16	TRBV6-1	TRBJ2-2	TRBD1	CASSAQGQANTGELFF	TGTGCCAGCAGTGCACAAGGACAGGCGAACACCGGGGAGCTGTTTTTT